Only a few counts were recorded for the clone carrying this T cell receptor (beta chain). Antigen: not known. V was trimmed by 7 bases and J by 8 bases, leaving 20 bases between them. This CDR3 has 14 residues. CDR1 is SGHTA, CDR2 FQGNSA, per germline. Oncomine TCR Beta short-read sequencing was applied to DNA from cultured CD4+ T cells. TCRdb ran MiXCR on the PCR reads and lists one entry per CDR3 protein. The repertoire includes 25,000 or so distinct CDR3 sequences, around 45% of them detected once, and more than 6% sits in the top ten. The sample is drawn from a study of vaccination and CD4 T cells after COVID-19. The wider study: Post-COVID specimens were obtained a median about 100 days after diagnosis (range 35 to 161).

Noted treatment: roughly 10-day PBMC culture with coronavirus spike peptide pools or control peptides (ViraFEST assay). ViraFEST relied on peptide pools to expand antigen-specific T cells; the TCRs were sequenced afterward. The chain couples TRBV7-2 to TRBJ1-2; a weak D match, TRBD1 (5 bases). This TCR was recovered from a human donor who had recovered from COVID-19. Sequenced material: CD4+ T cells from blood, cultured in vitro. The CDR3 region has the DNA TGTGCCAGCATAAGGACACGCCAGAATGGAGGCTACACCTTC. As protein: CASIRTRQNGGYTF.